The rows below give T cell receptor beta chains drawn from one sample of a study of cytomegalovirus exposure and HLA in healthy donors. Method: immunoSEQ multiplex PCR; TCRdb's copy keeps in-frame clones and lacks some. The table shows fewer than 110,000 clones, with around 73% occurring only once. Sequenced input: PBMCs. The receptor source for this set is a man aged 25 to 45 in good health and CMV-seronegative. The CDR3 runs from the conserved cysteine through the conserved F or W. Fields, in order: clone size, J gene, D gene, V gene, CDR3 DNA, CDR3 protein. The D gene is left open where the match is weak. Clone size is shown for a subset of rows, as once, few, many or a class of expanded clone.

>NA|TRBJ2-1|TRBD1|TRBV5-1
TGCGCCAGCAGCATAGGACAGGGGGCGGTCGATGAGCAGTTCTTC
CASSIGQGAVDEQFF
>NA|TRBJ2-5|TRBD2|TRBV10-3
TGTGCCATCGGGCGGGGGGACGAGACCCAGTACTTC
CAIGRGDETQYF
>NA|TRBJ2-3|NA|TRBV30
TGTGCCTGGAGTGTCGAGGGCAGTGAGAGGGCAGATACGCAGTATTTT
CAWSVEGSERADTQYF
>NA|TRBJ1-4|TRBD1|TRBV18
TGTGCCAGCTCCGGACAGGGGAATGAAAAACTGTTTTTT
CASSGQGNEKLFF
>once|TRBJ2-3|NA|TRBV19
TGTGCCAGTAGTATCCCTGGGGGCGGCACAGATACGCAGTATTTT
CASSIPGGGTDTQYF
>once|TRBJ1-2|NA|TRBV20-1
TGCAGTGCTAGTTCGACTATCTTC
CSASSTIF
>NA|TRBJ2-5|NA|TRBV5-1
TGCGCCAGCAGCTTTGGTCCAGGGGAAGAGACCCAGTACTTC
CASSFGPGEETQYF
>NA|TRBJ2-7|TRBD1|TRBV28
TGTGCCAGCAGTTCCCCGGGACAGGGGGCGCGGGAGCAGTACTTC
CASSSPGQGAREQYF
>NA|TRBJ2-7|TRBD2|TRBV29-1
TGCAGCGCTCTAGGGACTAGTTTGTACGAGCAGTACTTC
CSALGTSLYEQYF
>NA|TRBJ2-3|TRBD2|TRBV9
TGTGCCAGCAGCGCCACGACTAGCGGGACGCTTGAACCGCAGTATTTT
CASSATTSGTLEPQYF
>NA|TRBJ2-1|TRBD1|TRBV5-1
TGCGCCAGCAGCGAAGGGGGCAGGGGCTCCTACAATGAGCAGTTCTTC
CASSEGGRGSYNEQFF
>NA|TRBJ2-1|TRBD2|TRBV19
TGTGCCAGTAGTTGGTCTAGCGGGATGTACAATGAGCAGTTCTTC
CASSWSSGMYNEQFF
>NA|TRBJ2-7|NA|TRBV5-1
TGCGCCAGCAGCTTGGGAGACGAGCAGTACTTC
CASSLGDEQYF
>NA|TRBJ2-1|TRBD2|TRBV10-3
TGTGCCATCAGCGAAATGACTAGCGGGGGGTACAATGAGCAGTTCTTC
CAISEMTSGGYNEQFF
>NA|TRBJ2-7|TRBD2|TRBV6-1
TGTGCCAGCAGTCGGCCAGCGGGATCCTCAGTCGAGCAGTACTTC
CASSRPAGSSVEQYF
>few|TRBJ2-1|TRBD2|TRBV2
TGTGCCAGCACCGAACTAGCGGGGGAATACAATGAGCAGTTCTTC
CASTELAGEYNEQFF
>NA|TRBJ2-6|NA|TRBV19
TGTGCCAGTAGTCAGGTCTCTGGGGCCAACGTCCTGACTTTC
CASSQVSGANVLTF
>few|TRBJ1-3|TRBD1|TRBV2
TGTGCCAGCACCGAGGGGGACAGGGCTGTTTCTGGAAACACCATATATTTT
CASTEGDRAVSGNTIYF
>NA|TRBJ1-4|NA|TRBV5-6
TGTGCCAGCAGCACCCTGGCGGACGGGATTAATGAAAAACTGTTTTTT
CASSTLADGINEKLFF
>few|TRBJ2-3|TRBD2|TRBV7-2
TGTGCCAGCAGCTTAAGTAGCGGGGCAACAGATACGCAGTATTTT
CASSLSSGATDTQYF
>NA|TRBJ1-1|NA|TRBV28
TGTGCCAGCAGCCTAGCGGGGGGGCAGGGCACTGAAGCTTTCTTT
CASSLAGGQGTEAFF
>NA|TRBJ1-2|NA|TRBV28
TGTGCCAGCAGTTTTAGGGGGTGGGTCTATGGCTACACCTTC
CASSFRGWVYGYTF
>NA|TRBJ2-7|NA|TRBV28
TGTGCCAGCAGTTCCCATGGGGACGGGAGCTACGAGCAGTACTTC
CASSSHGDGSYEQYF
>NA|TRBJ2-1|NA|TRBV9
TGTGCCAGCAGCGTAGGTGGATCGGGCAATGAGCAGTTCTTC
CASSVGGSGNEQFF
>NA|TRBJ2-2|NA|TRBV7-2
TGTGCCAGCAGCTTAGCCAGGGTAGGCGCCGGGGAGCTGTTTTTT
CASSLARVGAGELFF
>once|TRBJ2-2|TRBD2|TRBV19
TGTGCCAGTAGGGCTAGCGGGGCAAACACCGGGGAGCTGTTTTTT
CASRASGANTGELFF
>NA|TRBJ1-1|NA|TRBV15
TGTGCCACCAGCAGAGGACAGATGAACACTGAAGCTTTCTTT
CATSRGQMNTEAFF
>NA|TRBJ2-7|TRBD1|TRBV5-8
TGTGCCAGCAGCTTAGGGACAGGAGTTTACGAGCAGTACTTC
CASSLGTGVYEQYF
>few|TRBJ2-7|NA|TRBV4-1
TGCGCCAGCAGCCAAGAAGGGGGGGCGCGTCCCTACGAGCAGTACTTC
CASSQEGGARPYEQYF
>NA|TRBJ2-7|TRBD2|TRBV19
TGTGCCAGTAGCCCTAGCGGGACTGGCGAGCAGTACTTC
CASSPSGTGEQYF
>NA|TRBJ2-3|NA|TRBV20-1
TGCAGTGCTAGAGTTGGCGATACGCAGTATTTT
CSARVGDTQYF
>NA|TRBJ1-1|TRBD1|TRBV19
TGTGCCAGTAGTATTGGGATAGGGGGCCAGACTGAAGCTTTCTTT
CASSIGIGGQTEAFF
>NA|TRBJ1-1|NA|TRBV4-1
TGCGCCAGCAGCCAAGCTGCTAGACGGATGAACACTGAAGCTTTCTTT
CASSQAARRMNTEAFF
>few|TRBJ2-7|TRBD2|TRBV5-4
TGTGCCAGCAGCTTGGGCGGGAGGGGTCCCTACGAGCAGTACTTC
CASSLGGRGPYEQYF
>NA|TRBJ1-2|NA|TRBV7-2
TGTGCCAGCAGTCGAGAGGGGGGGCGCCCGGTTGGCTACACCTTC
CASSREGGRPVGYTF
>NA|TRBJ2-5|TRBD1|TRBV10-3
TGTGCCATCAGTGAGCCCGGGACAGAAGAGACCCAGTACTTC
CAISEPGTEETQYF
>NA|TRBJ1-5|NA|TRBV5-1
TGCGCCAGCAGCTTAGGGGGTAATAGCAATCAGCCCCAGCATTTT
CASSLGGNSNQPQHF
>few|TRBJ2-1|NA|TRBV10-1
TGCGCCAGCAGTTTAACTAGCCTTGAGCATGAGCAGTTCTTC
CASSLTSLEHEQFF
>NA|TRBJ1-5|NA|TRBV5-1
TGCGCCAGCAGCTTGGATTCTCGGGATCAGCCCCAGCATTTT
CASSLDSRDQPQHF
>few|TRBJ2-3|TRBD2|TRBV2
TGTGCCAGCAGTGAGTCTGTCGGGAGGGGACCAGATACGCAGTATTTT
CASSESVGRGPDTQYF
>NA|TRBJ1-6|NA|TRBV6-1
TGTGCCAGCAGTGAAGGCAGGGCCTCCTATAATTCACCCCTCCACTTT
CASSEGRASYNSPLHF
>few|TRBJ1-6|TRBD1|TRBV7-9
TGTGCCAGCAGCAACGGGGACAGGGCCACTTCACCCCTCCACTTT
CASSNGDRATSPLHF
>NA|TRBJ1-4|NA|TRBV6-5
TGTGCCAGCAGTTACTCGAGGGACACCAATGAAAAACTGTTTTTT
CASSYSRDTNEKLFF
>NA|TRBJ2-1|NA|TRBV27
TGTGCCAGCAGTAATAGGGGCAACTACAATGAGCAGTTCTTC
CASSNRGNYNEQFF